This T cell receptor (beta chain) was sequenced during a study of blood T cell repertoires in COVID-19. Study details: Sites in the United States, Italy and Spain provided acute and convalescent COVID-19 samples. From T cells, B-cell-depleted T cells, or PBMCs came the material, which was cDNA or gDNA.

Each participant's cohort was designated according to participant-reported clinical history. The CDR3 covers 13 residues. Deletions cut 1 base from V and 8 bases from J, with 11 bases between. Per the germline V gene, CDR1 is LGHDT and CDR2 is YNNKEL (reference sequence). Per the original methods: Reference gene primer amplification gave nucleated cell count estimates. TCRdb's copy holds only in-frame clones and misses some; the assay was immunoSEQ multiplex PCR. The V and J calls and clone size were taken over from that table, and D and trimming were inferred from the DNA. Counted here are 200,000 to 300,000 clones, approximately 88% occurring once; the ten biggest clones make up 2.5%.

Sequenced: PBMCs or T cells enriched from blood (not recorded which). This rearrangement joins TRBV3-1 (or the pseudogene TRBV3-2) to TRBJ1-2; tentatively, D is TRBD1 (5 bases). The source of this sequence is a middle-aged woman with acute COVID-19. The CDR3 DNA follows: TGTGCCAGCAGCCAAGGGGGGGTAAACGGCTACACCTTC. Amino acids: CASSQGGVNGYTF.